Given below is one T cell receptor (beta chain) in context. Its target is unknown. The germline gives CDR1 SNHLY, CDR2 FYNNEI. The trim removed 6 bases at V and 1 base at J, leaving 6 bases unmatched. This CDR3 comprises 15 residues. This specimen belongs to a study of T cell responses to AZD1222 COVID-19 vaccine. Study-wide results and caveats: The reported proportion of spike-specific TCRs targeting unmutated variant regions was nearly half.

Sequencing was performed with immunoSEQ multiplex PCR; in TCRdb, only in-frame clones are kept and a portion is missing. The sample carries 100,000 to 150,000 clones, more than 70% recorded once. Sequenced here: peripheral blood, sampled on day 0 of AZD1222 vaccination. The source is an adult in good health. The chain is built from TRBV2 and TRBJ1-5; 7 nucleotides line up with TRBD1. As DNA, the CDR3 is TGTGCCAGCAGGTCAACAGGGGAGAGCAATCAGCCCCAGCATTTT. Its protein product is CASRSTGESNQPQHF.